Presented here are 4 T cell receptor beta chains from one specimen sequenced in a study of molecular identifiers for immune sequencing clone quantification (dated by TCRdb to about 2018). Library preparation was by PCR. TCRdb lists the instrument as NextSeq 500. The raw public data were reprocessed by TCRdb itself: fastp quality trimming at Q25, MiXCR clonotype calling, in-frame beta chains only. Rows are unified per CDR3 protein, each entry keeping the most common DNA and genes. The sample table lists around 300,000 distinct CDR3 sequences, 24% of them with a count of one. Together, the top ten hold 0.65% to 0.95% of the sample. The sequencing sample was made of naive CD8+ T cells from blood, with Jurkat cell RNA spiked in. Interpreted using the paper, the cell subset or site label stands for: FACS-sorted CD8+CD4-CCR7+CD45RA+ naive T cells. The receptors originated from a human donor in good health. Some libraries in this study had Jurkat cell RNA spiked in.

The rearrangement uses TRBV2 and TRBJ2-3, with D perhaps matching TRBD1 (5 bases). Germline CDR1 and CDR2: SNHLY and FYNNEI. Trimming removed 7 bases at V and 2 bases at J, with 16 bases between. This CDR3 spans 15 amino acids. CDR3 loop: CASTPPTDPTDTQYF. The CDR3 DNA sequence: TGTGCCAGCACCCCACCGACAGACCCCACAGATACGCAGTATTTT.

With respect to this clonotype: Here the CDR3 omits its conserved ending phenylalanine or tryptophan, so a read error is the likely source. The chain links TRBV7-2 to TRBJ1-6, with no clear D. Germline CDR1 is SGHTA and CDR2 is FQGNSA. This CDR3 region has 16 residues. The CDR3 loop is CASSLDRSSNNSPLHI. CDR3 sequence (DNA): TGTGCCAGCAGCTTAGACCGTAGCTCCAATAATTCACCCCTCCACATT.

Notes on this clonotype: Just one base apart from a much larger clone, this may be a read error. This chain links TRBV4-3 with TRBJ2-3; D may be TRBD1 (5 bases). The CDR3 contains 16 residues. Trimming left V 0 bases short and J 2 bases short, with 12 bases between. CDR1 is LGHNA and CDR2 is YSLEER in the germline V gene. CDR3 in amino acids: CASSQDLLQATDTQYF. The CDR3 nucleotides are TGCGCCAGCAGCCAAGATCTCCTACAGGCCACAGATACGCAGTATTTT.

Ten or more counts support this clonotype. The V call is TRBV30, the J call TRBJ2-1; 11 positions agree with TRBD2. V was pared by 1 base and J by 4 bases, with 3 bases of the junction left unmatched. The CDR3 runs 15 residues. Germline V lookup: CDR1 GTSNPN, CDR2 SVGIG (reference sequence). The CDR3 DNA reads as TGTGCCTGGAGTGAACTAGCGGGAGATTACAATGAGCAGTTCTTC. Translation gives CAWSELAGDYNEQFF.